Listed below are T cell receptor beta chains from one sample, sequenced in a study of tumor and adjacent non-tumor tissue in lung cancer. TCRdb reanalysed the multiplex PCR reads using MiXCR and keeps one entry per CDR3 protein. The table shows some 120,000 distinct CDR3 sequences, with 66% occurring only once. The sequenced material came from lung tumor tissue. The receptors were gathered from a man aged 30 to 39 with non-small cell lung cancer. CDR3s include the opening cysteine and the closing phenylalanine or tryptophan. The order of the fields is V gene, D gene, J gene, clone size, CDR3 protein, CDR3 DNA. A D gene is named only where the DNA matches it firmly. Size is omitted from some rows. Given values are once, few, many or a class for expanded clones.

v_call: TRBV12-3/TRBV12-4
d_call: NA
j_call: TRBJ1-6
clone_size: NA
cdr3_aa: CASSWDDNSPFHF
cdr3_nt: TGTGCCAGCAGTTGGGACGATAATTCACCCTTCCATTTT

v_call: TRBV20-1
d_call: TRBD2
j_call: TRBJ2-1
clone_size: NA
cdr3_aa: CNARVGASGNNEQFF
cdr3_nt: TGCAATGCTAGAGTTGGGGCTAGCGGAAACAATGAGCAGTTCTTC

v_call: TRBV7-8
d_call: NA
j_call: TRBJ2-7
clone_size: many
cdr3_aa: CASRRELASHEQYF
cdr3_nt: TGTGCCAGCAGACGGGAGCTAGCCAGCCACGAGCAGTACTTC

v_call: TRBV6-1
d_call: NA
j_call: TRBJ2-1
clone_size: many
cdr3_aa: CASSQGPGDGNRQFF
cdr3_nt: TGTGCCAGCAGCCAGGGGCCAGGGGATGGGAATAGGCAGTTCTTC

v_call: TRBV11-2
d_call: TRBD2
j_call: TRBJ2-2
clone_size: NA
cdr3_aa: CASRPRLAGGPGELLF
cdr3_nt: TGTGCCAGCAGACCCCGGCTAGCGGGAGGGCCCGGGGAGCTGTTATTT

v_call: TRBV13
d_call: TRBD2
j_call: TRBJ2-1
clone_size: few
cdr3_aa: CACSPATSGSYNEQFF
cdr3_nt: TGTGCCTGCAGCCCTGCCACTAGCGGATCCTACAATGAGCAGTTCTTC

v_call: TRBV29-1
d_call: NA
j_call: TRBJ2-3
clone_size: NA
cdr3_aa: CSVGRRRTDTQYF
cdr3_nt: TGCAGCGTTGGCAGGCGACGCACAGATACGCAGTATTTT

v_call: TRBV29-1
d_call: NA
j_call: TRBJ1-2
clone_size: NA
cdr3_aa: CSVEGRSQCGEGYTF
cdr3_nt: TGCAGCGTTGAAGGTCGGTCCCAGTGCGGTGAAGGCTACACCTTC

v_call: TRBV12-3/TRBV12-4
d_call: NA
j_call: TRBJ1-2
clone_size: many
cdr3_aa: CASRQFGYGYTF
cdr3_nt: TGTGCCAGCAGGCAGTTCGGCTATGGCTACACCTTC

v_call: TRBV6-2/TRBV6-3
d_call: TRBD1
j_call: TRBJ2-7
clone_size: NA
cdr3_aa: CASSYSLGQVATYEQYF
cdr3_nt: TGTGCCAGCAGTTACAGTTTGGGACAGGTCGCAACCTACGAGCAGTACTTC

v_call: TRBV6-2/TRBV6-3
d_call: NA
j_call: TRBJ2-7
clone_size: few
cdr3_aa: CVSTLRQTKGEQYF
cdr3_nt: TGTGTCAGCACATTAAGACAGACTAAAGGCGAGCAGTACTTC

v_call: TRBV20-1
d_call: NA
j_call: TRBJ1-1
clone_size: NA
cdr3_aa: CTVEGMNTEAFF
cdr3_nt: TGCACCGTAGAGGGGATGAACACTGAGGCTTTCTTT

v_call: TRBV6-5
d_call: NA
j_call: TRBJ2-1
clone_size: NA
cdr3_aa: CVSSYSVRNEQFF
cdr3_nt: TGTGTCAGTAGTTACTCGGTCCGGAATGAGCAGTTCTTC

v_call: TRBV5-6
d_call: NA
j_call: TRBJ2-7
clone_size: NA
cdr3_aa: CASSLAPGSYDQYF
cdr3_nt: TGTGCAAGCAGCTTGGCTCCGGGCTCCTACGATCAGTACTTC

v_call: TRBV18
d_call: NA
j_call: TRBJ1-3
clone_size: NA
cdr3_aa: CASSPRIRDGSTIYF
cdr3_nt: TGTGCCAGCTCACCACGGATAAGGGATGGAAGCACCATATATTTT

v_call: TRBV20-1
d_call: TRBD2
j_call: TRBJ2-3
clone_size: NA
cdr3_aa: CTAHSGRAQDTQYF
cdr3_nt: TGCACTGCTCATAGCGGGAGAGCCCAAGATACGCAGTATTTT

v_call: TRBV10-3
d_call: NA
j_call: TRBJ2-2
clone_size: NA
cdr3_aa: CAISESKVQGYTGELFF
cdr3_nt: TGTGCCATCAGTGAGTCGAAGGTGCAGGGGTACACCGGGGAGCTGTTTTTT

v_call: TRBV20-1
d_call: NA
j_call: TRBJ1-4
clone_size: NA
cdr3_aa: CSASGDANEKLFF
cdr3_nt: TGCAGTGCTTCAGGGGATGCTAATGAAAAACTGTTTTTT

v_call: TRBV11-2
d_call: NA
j_call: TRBJ2-1
clone_size: NA
cdr3_aa: CARSLYARASYNEQFF
cdr3_nt: TGCGCCAGAAGCTTATATGCTAGGGCGTCCTACAATGAGCAGTTCTTC

v_call: TRBV4-1
d_call: NA
j_call: TRBJ2-3
clone_size: NA
cdr3_aa: CASSQDKRSTDTRYF
cdr3_nt: TGCGCCAGCAGCCAAGATAAGCGGAGTACAGATACGCGGTATTTT

v_call: TRBV29-1
d_call: NA
j_call: TRBJ2-7
clone_size: NA
cdr3_aa: CSVGFDRLTSYEQYF
cdr3_nt: TGCAGCGTTGGGTTCGACAGATTAACCTCCTACGAGCAGTACTTC

v_call: TRBV19
d_call: NA
j_call: TRBJ2-5
clone_size: NA
cdr3_aa: CASSIDLAETQYF
cdr3_nt: TGTGCCAGTAGTATAGATCTGGCAGAGACCCAGTACTTC

v_call: TRBV20-1
d_call: TRBD1
j_call: TRBJ2-3
clone_size: NA
cdr3_aa: CSGEGAGGTDTQYF
cdr3_nt: TGCAGTGGGGAAGGGGCAGGGGGTACCGATACGCAGTATTTT

v_call: TRBV6-2/TRBV6-3
d_call: NA
j_call: TRBJ2-5
clone_size: many
cdr3_aa: CASKPTGQETQYF
cdr3_nt: TGTGCCAGCAAACCGACAGGACAAGAGACCCAGTACTTC

v_call: TRBV20-1
d_call: NA
j_call: TRBJ1-6
clone_size: NA
cdr3_aa: CSARIGESALHF
cdr3_nt: TGCAGTGCCAGAATTGGGGAGAGTGCCCTCCACTTT

v_call: TRBV20-1
d_call: NA
j_call: TRBJ2-7
clone_size: NA
cdr3_aa: CSARVAPNSYEQYF
cdr3_nt: TGCAGTGCTAGGGTAGCGCCGAACTCCTATGAGCAGTACTTC

v_call: TRBV9
d_call: NA
j_call: TRBJ2-1
clone_size: NA
cdr3_aa: CASSATSEQFF
cdr3_nt: TGTGCCAGCAGCGCTACTAGCGAGCAGTTCTTC

v_call: TRBV20-1
d_call: NA
j_call: TRBJ2-2
clone_size: many
cdr3_aa: CSAPNTGELFF
cdr3_nt: TGCAGTGCTCCGAACACCGGGGAGCTGTTTTTT

v_call: TRBV29-1
d_call: NA
j_call: TRBJ1-1
clone_size: many
cdr3_aa: CSVEDLGAATEAFF
cdr3_nt: TGCAGCGTTGAAGATCTGGGGGCTGCCACTGAAGCTTTCTTT

v_call: TRBV5-5
d_call: NA
j_call: TRBJ1-2
clone_size: many
cdr3_aa: CASSFMTVNYGYTF
cdr3_nt: TGTGCCAGCAGCTTCATGACAGTCAACTATGGCTACACCTTC

v_call: TRBV20-1
d_call: TRBD2
j_call: TRBJ2-1
clone_size: many
cdr3_aa: CSAGSILAGDEQFF
cdr3_nt: TGCAGTGCTGGATCGATCTTAGCGGGAGATGAGCAGTTCTTC

v_call: TRBV5-4
d_call: NA
j_call: TRBJ1-1
clone_size: NA
cdr3_aa: CASGFQDGGDTEAFF
cdr3_nt: TGTGCCAGCGGCTTCCAGGATGGAGGGGACACTGAAGCTTTCTTT

v_call: TRBV20-1
d_call: TRBD2
j_call: TRBJ2-1
clone_size: NA
cdr3_aa: CSARDYPTYNEQFF
cdr3_nt: TGCAGTGCTCGGGACTACCCTACCTACAATGAGCAATTCTTC

v_call: TRBV11-2
d_call: NA
j_call: TRBJ2-5
clone_size: NA
cdr3_aa: CASSHGTPSVTQYF
cdr3_nt: TGTGCCAGCAGCCACGGGACACCTTCCGTGACCCAGTACTTC

v_call: TRBV6-5
d_call: NA
j_call: TRBJ1-4
clone_size: NA
cdr3_aa: CANSPVIGTWRERLFF
cdr3_nt: TGTGCCAACAGCCCCGTGATAGGGACGTGGAGAGAAAGACTGTTTTTT

v_call: TRBV7-9
d_call: TRBD1
j_call: TRBJ2-7
clone_size: once
cdr3_aa: CASSNLGQGIYEQYF
cdr3_nt: TGTGCCAGCAGCAACCTGGGACAGGGTATTTACGAGCAGTACTTC

v_call: TRBV5-4
d_call: TRBD2
j_call: TRBJ2-7
clone_size: NA
cdr3_aa: CASSHSGGAGEQYF
cdr3_nt: TGTGCCAGCAGCCATAGCGGGGGGGCGGGGGAGCAGTACTTC

v_call: TRBV4-1
d_call: TRBD2
j_call: TRBJ2-1
clone_size: NA
cdr3_aa: CASSQEEPGLAYSVQFF
cdr3_nt: TGCGCCAGCAGCCAAGAAGAGCCGGGACTAGCGTACAGTGTGCAGTTCTTC

v_call: TRBV5-4
d_call: TRBD2
j_call: TRBJ2-1
clone_size: NA
cdr3_aa: CASSDGASGASYNEQFF
cdr3_nt: TGTGCCAGCAGCGATGGCGCTAGCGGAGCCTCCTACAATGAGCAGTTCTTC

v_call: TRBV6-5
d_call: NA
j_call: TRBJ1-4
clone_size: many
cdr3_aa: CASRDSYEKLFF
cdr3_nt: TGTGCCAGCAGGGACAGCTATGAAAAACTGTTTTTT

v_call: TRBV29-1
d_call: NA
j_call: TRBJ2-3
clone_size: many
cdr3_aa: CSVGVGPDTQYF
cdr3_nt: TGCAGCGTTGGGGTGGGCCCAGATACGCAGTATTTT

v_call: TRBV24-1
d_call: TRBD1
j_call: TRBJ2-3
clone_size: NA
cdr3_aa: CATSDPGTGATDTHYF
cdr3_nt: TGTGCCACCAGTGATCCCGGGACAGGGGCAACAGATACGCACTATTTT

v_call: TRBV5-4
d_call: TRBD1
j_call: TRBJ2-2
clone_size: many
cdr3_aa: CASSASQGWYTGELFF
cdr3_nt: TGTGCCAGCAGCGCGTCACAGGGGTGGTACACCGGGGAGCTGTTTTTT

v_call: TRBV20-1
d_call: NA
j_call: TRBJ1-2
clone_size: many
cdr3_aa: CRGAGTYGYTF
cdr3_nt: TGCAGGGGGGCAGGGACTTATGGCTACACCTTC

v_call: TRBV24-1
d_call: NA
j_call: TRBJ2-3
clone_size: NA
cdr3_aa: CVTSDFPDTQYF
cdr3_nt: TGTGTCACCAGTGATTTCCCAGATACGCAGTATTTT

v_call: TRBV7-8
d_call: NA
j_call: TRBJ1-2
clone_size: NA
cdr3_aa: CASSSGGENYGYTF
cdr3_nt: TGTGCCAGCAGTTCGGGGGGGGAGAACTATGGCTACACCTTC

v_call: TRBV29-1
d_call: TRBD2
j_call: TRBJ2-3
clone_size: NA
cdr3_aa: CSARASGGTDKQYF
cdr3_nt: TGCAGCGCGCGGGCTAGCGGGGGTACAGATAAACAGTATTTT

v_call: TRBV6-6
d_call: TRBD2
j_call: TRBJ2-3
clone_size: few
cdr3_aa: CVSSYGGTDTQYF
cdr3_nt: TGTGTCAGCAGTTACGGGGGGACAGATACGCAGTATTTT

v_call: TRBV11-2
d_call: NA
j_call: TRBJ1-6
clone_size: NA
cdr3_aa: CVSGATIGNSPLHF
cdr3_nt: TGTGTCAGCGGAGCCACCATCGGGAATTCACCCCTCCACTTT

v_call: TRBV20-1
d_call: NA
j_call: TRBJ2-1
clone_size: NA
cdr3_aa: CSVRDHQVSYNGQFF
cdr3_nt: TGCAGTGTTAGAGACCATCAGGTCTCCTACAATGGGCAGTTCTTC

v_call: TRBV20-1
d_call: TRBD2
j_call: TRBJ2-3
clone_size: many
cdr3_aa: CSARALSGSETDTQYF
cdr3_nt: TGCAGTGCTAGAGCCCTTAGCGGGAGTGAGACAGATACGCAGTATTTT

v_call: TRBV5-1
d_call: TRBD1
j_call: TRBJ2-2
clone_size: NA
cdr3_aa: CASTPTGTNTGELFF
cdr3_nt: TGCGCCAGCACCCCGACAGGGACCAACACCGGGGAGCTGTTTTTT